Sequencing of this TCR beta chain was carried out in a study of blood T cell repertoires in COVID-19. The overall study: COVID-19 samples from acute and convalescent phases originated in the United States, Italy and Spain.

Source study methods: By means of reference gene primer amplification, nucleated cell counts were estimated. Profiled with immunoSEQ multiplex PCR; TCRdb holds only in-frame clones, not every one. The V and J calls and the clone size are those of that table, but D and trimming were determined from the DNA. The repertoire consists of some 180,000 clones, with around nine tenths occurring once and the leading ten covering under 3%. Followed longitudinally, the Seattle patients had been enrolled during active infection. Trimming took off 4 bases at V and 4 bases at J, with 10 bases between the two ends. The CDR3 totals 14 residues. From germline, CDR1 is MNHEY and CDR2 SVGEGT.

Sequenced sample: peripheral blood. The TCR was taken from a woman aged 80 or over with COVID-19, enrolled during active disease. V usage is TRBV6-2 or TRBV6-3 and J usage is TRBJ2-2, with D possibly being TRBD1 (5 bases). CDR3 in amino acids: CASSSVGATGELFF. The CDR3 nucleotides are TGTGCCAGCAGTTCCGTTGGGGCCACCGGGGAGCTGTTTTTT.